These T cell receptor beta chains were read from a single sample in a study of PD-1 blockade in classical Hodgkin lymphoma. Clones were read by immunoSEQ multiplex PCR, and TCRdb kept only the in-frame ones, dropping some. The sample yields approximately 31,000 clones, about 86% seen once. The sequences come from CD4+ T cells from blood, collected before the fourth cycle of nivolumab. The receptor set was obtained from a human donor with classical Hodgkin lymphoma. Each CDR3 is given with its conserved first and last residue. The D gene is left open where the match is weak. Clone size appears in some rows only: once, few, many, or a class for an expanded clone.

clone_size	v_call	d_call	j_call	cdr3_nt	cdr3_aa
.	TRBV9	.	TRBJ1-2	TGTGCCAGCAGCCCGGACAGTAACTATGGCTACACCTTC	CASSPDSNYGYTF
.	TRBV28	.	TRBJ2-3	TGTGCCAGCAGTTTCACAGGGACAGATACGCAGTATTTT	CASSFTGTDTQYF
once	TRBV11-2	TRBD1	TRBJ2-2	TGTGCCAGCAGCACCGGGACAGGGATCACCGGGGAGCTGTTTTTT	CASSTGTGITGELFF
.	TRBV7-2	.	TRBJ1-6	TGTGCCAGCAGCTTATACGTTGGGAATAATTCACCCCTCCACTTT	CASSLYVGNNSPLHF
.	TRBV29-1	TRBD1	TRBJ1-2	TGCAGCGTTGGGACAGGGCATTATGGCTACACCTTC	CSVGTGHYGYTF
once	TRBV10-3	TRBD1	TRBJ1-3	TGTGCCATCAGTGTGCAGGGGGCGCTTGGAAACACCATATATTTT	CAISVQGALGNTIYF
.	TRBV28	.	TRBJ1-1	TGTGCCAGCAGTTTATTAGAGAGCAGGGGTAGGGCTTTCTTT	CASSLLESRGRAFF
.	TRBV5-1	TRBD2	TRBJ2-5	TGCGCCAGCTTGGGGGGGACCCAAGAGACCCAGTACTTC	CASLGGTQETQYF
.	TRBV6-1	TRBD2	TRBJ2-3	TGTGCCAGCAAAAGGACTAGCGCAGATACGCAGTATTTT	CASKRTSADTQYF
.	TRBV7-2	TRBD2	TRBJ2-7	TGTGCCAGCAGCACCTCCTCGGGACTAGCCTCCTACGAGCAGTACTTC	CASSTSSGLASYEQYF
.	TRBV4-1	TRBD1	TRBJ2-1	TGCGCCAGCAGCCAAGTGGACAGGTTCCCCTACAATGAGCAGTTCTTC	CASSQVDRFPYNEQFF
.	TRBV5-1	.	TRBJ2-3	TGCGCCAGCAGCTTAACAGGACCCACCAGCACAGATACGCAGTATTTT	CASSLTGPTSTDTQYF
.	TRBV2	.	TRBJ2-2	TGTGCCAGCAGAATAAAACCGAACACCGGGGAGCTGTTTTTT	CASRIKPNTGELFF
.	TRBV5-6	.	TRBJ1-4	TGTGCCAGCAGCCCGGTTGCTAATGAAAAACTGTTTTTT	CASSPVANEKLFF
.	TRBV5-8	.	TRBJ1-6	TGTGCCAGCAGCTTTTCTTTCGAGGGCAGCTCCTATAATTCACCCCTCCACTTT	CASSFSFEGSSYNSPLHF
few	TRBV5-1	.	TRBJ2-2	TGCGCCAGCTATCTTGACACGTCCACCGGGGAGCTGTTTTTT	CASYLDTSTGELFF
few	TRBV6-5	.	TRBJ2-7	TGTGCCAGCAGTTCGGGGCAGGGCCTGACCTACGAGCAGTACTTC	CASSSGQGLTYEQYF
.	TRBV19	.	TRBJ1-5	TGTGCCAGTAGTATATATACAGGGAGGAGCAATCAGCCCCAGCATTTT	CASSIYTGRSNQPQHF
.	TRBV20-1	.	TRBJ1-2	TGCAGTCCTGGGGTAAACTATGGCTACACCTTC	CSPGVNYGYTF
.	TRBV27	.	TRBJ2-7	TGTGCCAGCAGCACACAGGGTCTCCTGTACTTC	CASSTQGLLYF
.	TRBV28	TRBD1	TRBJ1-5	TGTGCCAGCAGCTTCCTCGACAGGGGGCGAAATCAGCCCCAGCATTTT	CASSFLDRGRNQPQHF
.	TRBV6-1	TRBD1	TRBJ2-7	TGTGCCAGCAGGCCGGGACAGGGGGCTTCCTACGAGCAGTACTTC	CASRPGQGASYEQYF
.	TRBV10-3	.	TRBJ2-5	TGTGCCATCAGTGAGGAGACTAGGACGCGAGAGACCCAGTACTTC	CAISEETRTRETQYF
.	TRBV5-8	TRBD1	TRBJ2-1	TGTGCCAGCACCCTGGGGGGACAGGCCTTCAATGAGCAGTTCTTC	CASTLGGQAFNEQFF
.	TRBV27	TRBD1	TRBJ2-3	TGTGCCAGCAGTCCGCACAGGGGACGACTTAAAACAGATACGCAGTATTTT	CASSPHRGRLKTDTQYF
.	TRBV19	.	TRBJ2-3	TGTGCCAGTAGGCGGGGTGGTTTCAAAGATACGCAGTATTTT	CASRRGGFKDTQYF
.	TRBV4-1	.	TRBJ2-1	TGCGCCAGCAGCCAAGACCTGGCGGGGATCTACAATGAGCAGTTCTTC	CASSQDLAGIYNEQFF
.	TRBV6-1	.	TRBJ2-7	TGTGCCAGCAGTGAAGGCGGGGATTCCTACGAGCAGTACTTC	CASSEGGDSYEQYF
.	TRBV18	.	TRBJ1-1	TGTGCCAGCTCACCACCGGGCAGCGTGGGTTTGAACACTGAAGCTTTCTTT	CASSPPGSVGLNTEAFF
.	TRBV7-2	.	TRBJ1-2	TGTGCCAGCAGCTTCGGGGGCGCGATATTAGGCAACTATGGCTACACCTTC	CASSFGGAILGNYGYTF
.	TRBV27	TRBD1	TRBJ1-1	TGTGCCAGCAGTTTAGTTTCCAGGGGGCGGACTGAAGCTTTCTTT	CASSLVSRGRTEAFF
.	TRBV6-5	TRBD2	TRBJ2-7	TGTGCCAGCAGGCCGGGGGGGCCTCGCGACGAGCAGTACTTC	CASRPGGPRDEQYF
.	TRBV19	TRBD1	TRBJ2-6	TGTGCCAGTAGTCCCCGTCTCCGGGACAGCCTTGTCTCTGGGGCCAACGTCCTGACTTTC	CASSPRLRDSLVSGANVLTF
.	TRBV11-2	.	TRBJ2-1	TGTGCCAGCAGCTTACCCCTCCGTCAGCAGTTCTTC	CASSLPLRQQFF
medium-sized	TRBV28	.	TRBJ1-5	TGTGCCAGCAGAGTTGACAGGCTTAGCAATCAGCCCCAGCATTTT	CASRVDRLSNQPQHF
few	TRBV28	.	TRBJ2-7	TGTGCCAGCCGTTTCTCCTACGAGCAGTACTTC	CASRFSYEQYF
.	TRBV19	.	TRBJ2-2	TGTGCCAGTAGTATAAAAGGGGTCACCGGGGAGCTGTTTTTT	CASSIKGVTGELFF
.	TRBV11-2	.	TRBJ2-5	TGTGCCAGCAGCTTAGATCCCCCAATTTGGGGCACCCAAGAGACCCAGTACTTC	CASSLDPPIWGTQETQYF
.	TRBV18	.	TRBJ2-5	TGTGCCAGCTCACCAGGGCTGGGGGAGACCCAGTACTTC	CASSPGLGETQYF
.	TRBV5-1	.	TRBJ1-6	TGCGCCAGCAGCTTGGATGTGGGAAATAATTCACCCCTCCACTTT	CASSLDVGNNSPLHF
.	TRBV4-2	TRBD2	TRBJ2-1	TGTGCCAGCAGCCAGAACCTAGCGGGGGCCCCCAGCCCAACCTTCTTC	CASSQNLAGAPSPTFF
.	TRBV18	.	TRBJ2-6	TGTGCCAGCCAGTCGGGAAACTCTGGGGCCAACGTCCTGACTTTC	CASQSGNSGANVLTF
.	TRBV5-1	TRBD1	TRBJ1-1	TGCGCCAGCAGCTTGGATGGACAGGGATCGGCTTTCTTT	CASSLDGQGSAFF
.	TRBV25-1	.	TRBJ2-3	TGTGCCAGCAGTATTTCAGGGTTGGGAAATACGCAGTATTTT	CASSISGLGNTQYF
.	TRBV14	.	TRBJ2-5	TGTGCCAGCAGCCAGGATTGGGGCAAACAAGAGACCCAGTACTTC	CASSQDWGKQETQYF
.	TRBV6-5	.	TRBJ1-2	TGTGCCAGCAGTTCCAAAATAGGGGCCTATGGCTACACCTTC	CASSSKIGAYGYTF
.	TRBV5-1	.	TRBJ2-3	.	CASSFSGRADTQYF
.	TRBV18	.	TRBJ1-1	TGTGCCAGCTCACCCCCGGCGTTGTCGGGCACTGAAGCTTTCTTT	CASSPPALSGTEAFF
.	TRBV30	TRBD1	TRBJ2-7	TGTGCCTGGAGTGTAGGGGGCTTCGGGTACGAGCAGTACTTC	CAWSVGGFGYEQYF
.	TRBV6-5	.	TRBJ1-6	TGTGCCAGCAGTTACCAACGACAAGGGAGATCACCCCTCCACTTT	CASSYQRQGRSPLHF
.	TRBV30	.	TRBJ2-2	TGTGCCTGGAGTGCTTGGACAGAAAACACCGGGGAGCTGTTTTTT	CAWSAWTENTGELFF
.	TRBV4-2	.	TRBJ2-3	TGTGCCAGCAGCCTAAAGTGGTCTAGCACAGATACGCAGTATTTT	CASSLKWSSTDTQYF
.	TRBV10-3	TRBD1	TRBJ1-5	TGTGCCATCAGTGAGTCTCCGGGACAGGGCGAGGGAGGACCCCAGCATTTT	CAISESPGQGEGGPQHF
.	TRBV19	.	TRBJ1-5	TGTGCCAGTAGTATTGGGCAGGAATACCAGCCCCAGCATTTT	CASSIGQEYQPQHF
.	TRBV7-2	.	TRBJ1-4	TGTGCCAGCAGCCCCCCGAACAGGAATGAAAAACTGTTTTTT	CASSPPNRNEKLFF
.	TRBV30	TRBD2	TRBJ2-3	TGTGCCTGGAGAGGGACTAGCGGGGGGGAAATCACAGATACGCAGTATTTT	CAWRGTSGGEITDTQYF
.	TRBV6-5	.	TRBJ2-7	TGTGCCAGCAGTTACTCGATACCCCTCCGGGACGAGCAGTACTTC	CASSYSIPLRDEQYF
.	TRBV7-2	TRBD2	TRBJ2-2	TGTGCCAGCAGCTTAGAACCTAGCGGCGGGGAGCTGTTTTTT	CASSLEPSGGELFF
.	TRBV5-1	.	TRBJ2-1	TGCGCCAGCAGCTTGCCGGGGGCCGACAATGAGCAGTTCTTC	CASSLPGADNEQFF